This TCR beta chain was recovered during a study of identifying expanded T cells in peripheral blood. Study observations and caveats: Differentially abundant clones: approximately 1.3 between replicates, just under 17 at around 14 days, 19 to 20 at four.

V lost 11 bases to trimming and J lost 6 bases, with 5 bases between them. CDR3 length: 9 amino acids. During the collection period, no donor immune events like infections were recorded. Method: immunoSEQ multiplex PCR; TCRdb's copy keeps in-frame clones and lacks some. Here the sample spans about 85,000 clones, 89% being singletons. Of note for this clone: The antigen is undetermined.

The sequence came from a person between 18 and 75 years old in good health. Sequencing was performed on blood. The V gene is TRBV6-7, the J gene TRBJ1-5, with D unclear. TRBV6-7 is classed as an ORF, of uncertain function. CDR3 protein: CAGRQPQHF. CDR3 bases: TGTGCCGGCCGTCAGCCCCAGCATTTT.